This T cell receptor beta chain derives from a study of beta chain features in type 1 diabetes. Study in general: Some 99 million sorted cells were examined across all samples.

Sequencing targeted expressed TCRB transcripts, as all isolated RNA had been reverse transcribed. Measured with immunoSEQ multiplex PCR; TCRdb has only the in-frame clones, and not every one. The table lists hundreds of thousands of clones, approximately 15% of them singletons, with 6.7% in the top ten. V lost 5 bases and J lost 3; bases outside the gene matches: 3. This CDR3 has 14 residues. From germline, CDR1 is SGHAT and CDR2 FQNNGV. The receptor's source is a man aged 25 to 45 in good health. The chain links TRBV11-2 to TRBJ2-1, with 8 positions matching TRBD2. Sequencing used central memory CD4+ T cells from blood. CDR3 coding DNA: TGTGCCAGCAGCGTAGCGGGGAGCTACAATGAGCAGTTCTTC. Its translation is CASSVAGSYNEQFF.